The clone carrying this TCR beta chain showed up just once. No antigen is known for it. This record belongs to a study of T cell responses to AZD1222 COVID-19 vaccine. Study outcomes and limitations: Every sample of the repertoires postdated the peak T cell response. Two doses of AZD1222 preceded a rise in Spike-specific TCR breadth and depth. White British ancestry dominated among donors, who included more females, and clonal diversity was possibly underestimated.

The CDR3 runs 13 residues. Trimming cost V 6 bases and J 6 bases, with 14 bases left between them. Sequenced by immunoSEQ multiplex PCR; TCRdb stores in-frame clones only, minus some. The sample records around 99,000 clones, about 90% being singletons. The V and J genes are TRBV12-3 or TRBV12-4 and TRBJ1-1; D gene unclear. This clonotype was obtained from an adult who received the AZD1222 COVID-19 vaccine. Here the sequenced sample was peripheral blood, taken 28 days after the second AZD1222 dose. CDR3 coding DNA: TGTGCCAGCAGCCATACCCCGGGCGCTGAAGCTTTCTTT. It is translated as CASSHTPGAEAFF.